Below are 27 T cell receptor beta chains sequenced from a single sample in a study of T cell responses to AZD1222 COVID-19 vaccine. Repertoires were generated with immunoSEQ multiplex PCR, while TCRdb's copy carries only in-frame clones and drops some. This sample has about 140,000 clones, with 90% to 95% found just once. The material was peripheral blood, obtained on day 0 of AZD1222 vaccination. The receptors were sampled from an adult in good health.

CDR3 DNA: TGTGCCAGCAGTTTTGGGTCCCAGGAGCAGTTCTTC. The encoded protein is CASSFGSQEQFF. The gene calls are TRBV12-3 or TRBV12-4 and TRBJ2-1, with D uncertain. Trimming took 3 bases from V and 10 from J, leaving 10 bases between them. CDR3 size: 12 residues.

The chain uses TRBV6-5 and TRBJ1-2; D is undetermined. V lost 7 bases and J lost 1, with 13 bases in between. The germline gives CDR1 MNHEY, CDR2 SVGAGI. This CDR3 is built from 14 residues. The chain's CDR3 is CASTPRPVNYGYTF. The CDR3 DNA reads TGTGCCAGCACCCCACGCCCGGTTAACTATGGCTACACCTTC.

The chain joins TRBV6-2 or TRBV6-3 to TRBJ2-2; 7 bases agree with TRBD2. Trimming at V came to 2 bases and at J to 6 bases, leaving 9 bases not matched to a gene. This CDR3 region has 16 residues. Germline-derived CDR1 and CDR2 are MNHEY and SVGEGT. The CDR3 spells CASSYRRGSLAGELFF. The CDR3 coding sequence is TGTGCCAGCAGTTACCGTCGCGGGAGTCTCGCCGGGGAGCTGTTTTTT.

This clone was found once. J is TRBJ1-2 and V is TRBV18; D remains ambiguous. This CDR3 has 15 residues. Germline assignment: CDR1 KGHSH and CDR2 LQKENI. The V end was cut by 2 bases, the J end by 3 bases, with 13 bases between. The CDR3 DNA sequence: TGTGCCAGCTCACCAGGTGGCACCCGAGACTATGGCTACACCTTC. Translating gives CASSPGGTRDYGYTF.

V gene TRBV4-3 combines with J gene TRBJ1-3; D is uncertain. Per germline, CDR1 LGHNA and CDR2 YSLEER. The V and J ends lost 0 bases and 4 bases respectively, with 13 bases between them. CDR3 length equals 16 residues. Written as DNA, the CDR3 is TGCGCCAGCAGCCAAGATGGAGGCGCGAGAGGAAACACCATATATTTT. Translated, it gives CASSQDGGARGNTIYF.

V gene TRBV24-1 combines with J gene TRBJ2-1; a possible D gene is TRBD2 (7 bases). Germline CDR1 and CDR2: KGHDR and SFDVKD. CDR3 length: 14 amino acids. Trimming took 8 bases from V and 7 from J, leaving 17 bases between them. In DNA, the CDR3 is TGTGCCACCACCGACGGGGGAGGGGGTAATGAGCAGTTCTTC. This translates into CATTDGGGGNEQFF.

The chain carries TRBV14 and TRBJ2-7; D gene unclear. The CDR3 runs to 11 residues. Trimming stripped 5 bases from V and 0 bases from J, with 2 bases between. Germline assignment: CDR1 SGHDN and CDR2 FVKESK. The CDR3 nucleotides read TGTGCCAGCAGCTACTCCTACGAGCAGTACTTC. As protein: CASSYSYEQYF. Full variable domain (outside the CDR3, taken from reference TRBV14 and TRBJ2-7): EAGVTQFPSHSVIEKGQTVTLRCDPISGHDNLYWYRRVMGKEIKFLLHFVKESKQDESGMPNNRFLAERTGGTYSTLKVQPAELEDSGVYFCASSYSYEQYFGPGTRLTVT.

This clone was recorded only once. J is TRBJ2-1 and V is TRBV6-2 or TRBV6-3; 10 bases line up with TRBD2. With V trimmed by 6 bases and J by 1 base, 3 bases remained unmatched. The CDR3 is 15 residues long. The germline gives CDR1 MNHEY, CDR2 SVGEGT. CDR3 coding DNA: TGTGCCAGCAGCCTGACTAGCGGGTCCTACAATGAGCAGTTCTTC. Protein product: CASSLTSGSYNEQFF.

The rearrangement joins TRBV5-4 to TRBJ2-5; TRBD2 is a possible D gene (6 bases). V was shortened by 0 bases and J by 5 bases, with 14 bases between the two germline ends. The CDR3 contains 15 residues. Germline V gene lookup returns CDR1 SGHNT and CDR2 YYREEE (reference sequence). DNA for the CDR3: TGTGCCAGCAGCTTGGCCATGGGGGGTCGGGAGACCCAGTACTTC. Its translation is CASSLAMGGRETQYF.

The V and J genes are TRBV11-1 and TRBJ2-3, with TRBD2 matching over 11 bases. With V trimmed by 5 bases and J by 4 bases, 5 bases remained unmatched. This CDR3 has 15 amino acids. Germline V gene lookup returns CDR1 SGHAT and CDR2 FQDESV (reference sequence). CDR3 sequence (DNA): TGTGCCAGCAGCGCACTAGCGGGAGACGCAGATACGCAGTATTTT. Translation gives CASSALAGDADTQYF.

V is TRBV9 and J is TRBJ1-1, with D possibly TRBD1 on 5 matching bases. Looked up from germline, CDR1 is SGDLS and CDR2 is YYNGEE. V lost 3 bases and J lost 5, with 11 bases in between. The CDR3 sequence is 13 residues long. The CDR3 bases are TGTGCCAGCAGCGGCAGGGTGGATACTGAAGCTTTCTTT. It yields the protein CASSGRVDTEAFF.

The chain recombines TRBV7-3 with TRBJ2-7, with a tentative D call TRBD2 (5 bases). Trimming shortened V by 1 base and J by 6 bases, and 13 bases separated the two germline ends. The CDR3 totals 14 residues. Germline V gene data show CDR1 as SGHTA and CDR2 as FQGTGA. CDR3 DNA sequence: TGTGCCAGCAGCTTAAAGCGGTCGGCGGGCGAGCAGTACTTC. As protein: CASSLKRSAGEQYF.

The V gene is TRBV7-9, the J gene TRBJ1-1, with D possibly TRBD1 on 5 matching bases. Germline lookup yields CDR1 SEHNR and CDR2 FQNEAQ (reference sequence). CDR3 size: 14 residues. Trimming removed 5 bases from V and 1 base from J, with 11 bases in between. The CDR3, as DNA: TGTGCCAGCAGCCCAGACAGACCGAACACTGAAGCTTTCTTT. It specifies CASSPDRPNTEAFF.

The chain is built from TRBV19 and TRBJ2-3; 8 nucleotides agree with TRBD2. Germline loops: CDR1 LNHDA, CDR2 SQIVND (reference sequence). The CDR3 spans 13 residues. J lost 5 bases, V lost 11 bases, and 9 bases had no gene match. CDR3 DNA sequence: TGTGCCTCCGGGGGGGCCAGGATAGATACGCAGTATTTT. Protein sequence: CASGGARIDTQYF.

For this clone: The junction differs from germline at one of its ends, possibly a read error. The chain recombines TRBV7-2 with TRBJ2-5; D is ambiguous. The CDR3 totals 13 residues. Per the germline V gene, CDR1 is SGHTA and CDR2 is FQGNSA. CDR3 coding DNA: TGTGCCAGCAACTTATCAAACCGCGAGACCCAGTACTTC. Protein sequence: CASNLSNRETQYF.

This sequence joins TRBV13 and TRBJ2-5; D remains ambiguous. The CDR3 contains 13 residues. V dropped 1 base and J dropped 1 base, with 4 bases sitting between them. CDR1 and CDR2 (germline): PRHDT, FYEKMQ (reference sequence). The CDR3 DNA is TGTGCCAGCAGCTTAGCCGCCCAAGAGACCCAGTACTTC. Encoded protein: CASSLAAQETQYF.

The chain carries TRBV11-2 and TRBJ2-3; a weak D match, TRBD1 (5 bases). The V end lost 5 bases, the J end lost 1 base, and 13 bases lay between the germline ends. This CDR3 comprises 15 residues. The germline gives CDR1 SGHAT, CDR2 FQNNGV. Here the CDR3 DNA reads TGTGCCAGCAGCCCTCAGGGTGCCCGCACAGATACGCAGTATTTT. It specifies CASSPQGARTDTQYF.

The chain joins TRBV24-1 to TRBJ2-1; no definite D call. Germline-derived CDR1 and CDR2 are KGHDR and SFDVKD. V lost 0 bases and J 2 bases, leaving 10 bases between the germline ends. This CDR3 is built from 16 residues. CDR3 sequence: CATSDLAGNTYNEQFF. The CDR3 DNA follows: TGTGCCACCAGTGATTTGGCTGGGAATACCTACAATGAGCAGTTCTTC.

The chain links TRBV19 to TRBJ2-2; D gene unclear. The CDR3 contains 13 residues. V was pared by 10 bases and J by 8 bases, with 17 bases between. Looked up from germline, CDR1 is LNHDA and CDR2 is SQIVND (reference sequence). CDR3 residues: CATLAGRRGELFF. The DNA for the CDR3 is TGTGCCACCTTGGCCGGGCGACGTGGGGAGCTGTTTTTT.

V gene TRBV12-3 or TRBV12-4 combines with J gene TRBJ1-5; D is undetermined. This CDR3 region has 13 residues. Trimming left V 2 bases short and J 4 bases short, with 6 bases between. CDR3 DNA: TGTGCCAGCAGTTTATCACCTAATCAGCCCCAGCATTTT. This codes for CASSLSPNQPQHF.

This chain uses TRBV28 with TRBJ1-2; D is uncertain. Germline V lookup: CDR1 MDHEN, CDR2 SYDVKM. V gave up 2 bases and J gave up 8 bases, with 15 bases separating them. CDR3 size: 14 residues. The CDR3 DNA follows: TGTGCCAGCAGTTTAACCTCTAGAGGGCGCGGCTACACCTTC. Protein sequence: CASSLTSRGRGYTF.

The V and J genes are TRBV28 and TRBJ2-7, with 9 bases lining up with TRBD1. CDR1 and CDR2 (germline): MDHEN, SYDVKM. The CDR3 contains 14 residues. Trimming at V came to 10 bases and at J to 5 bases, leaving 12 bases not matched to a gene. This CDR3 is CATMPGTGFNEQYF. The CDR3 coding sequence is TGTGCCACCATGCCCGGGACAGGGTTCAACGAGCAGTACTTC.

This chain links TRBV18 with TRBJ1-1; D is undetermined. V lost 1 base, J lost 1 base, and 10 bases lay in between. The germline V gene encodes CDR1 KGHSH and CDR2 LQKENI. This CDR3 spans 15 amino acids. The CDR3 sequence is CASSPLPAENTEAFF. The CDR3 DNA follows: TGTGCCAGCTCACCACTTCCGGCGGAGAACACTGAAGCTTTCTTT. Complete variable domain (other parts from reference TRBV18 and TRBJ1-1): NAGVMQNPRHLVRRRGQEARLRCSPMKGHSHVYWYRQLPEEGLKFMVYLQKENIIDESGMPKERFSAEFPKEGPSILRIQQVVRGDSAAYFCASSPLPAENTEAFFGQGTRLTVV.

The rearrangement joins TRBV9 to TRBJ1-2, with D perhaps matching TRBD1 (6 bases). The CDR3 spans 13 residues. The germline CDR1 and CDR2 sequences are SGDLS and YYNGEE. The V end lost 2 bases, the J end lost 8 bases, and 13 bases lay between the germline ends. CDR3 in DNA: TGTGCCAGCAGCGTCGCAACAGGGTTCGGCTACACCTTC. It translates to CASSVATGFGYTF.

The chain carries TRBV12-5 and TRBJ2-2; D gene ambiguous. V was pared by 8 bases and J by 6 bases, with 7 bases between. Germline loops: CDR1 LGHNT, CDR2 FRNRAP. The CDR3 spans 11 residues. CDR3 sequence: CASTQAGELFF. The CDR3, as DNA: TGTGCTAGTACCCAGGCCGGGGAGCTGTTTTTT.

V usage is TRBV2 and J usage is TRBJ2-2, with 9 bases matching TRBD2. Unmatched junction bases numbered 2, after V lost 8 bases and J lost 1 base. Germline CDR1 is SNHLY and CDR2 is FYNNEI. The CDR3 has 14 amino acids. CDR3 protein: CASRLAVNTGELFF. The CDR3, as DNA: TGTGCCAGCCGACTAGCGGTGAACACCGGGGAGCTGTTTTTT. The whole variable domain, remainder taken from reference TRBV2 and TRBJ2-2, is EPEVTQTPSHQVTQMGQEVILRCVPISNHLYFYWYRQILGQKVEFLVSFYNNEISEKSEIFDDQFSVERPDGSNFTLKIRSTKLEDSAMYFCASRLAVNTGELFFGEGSRLTVL.

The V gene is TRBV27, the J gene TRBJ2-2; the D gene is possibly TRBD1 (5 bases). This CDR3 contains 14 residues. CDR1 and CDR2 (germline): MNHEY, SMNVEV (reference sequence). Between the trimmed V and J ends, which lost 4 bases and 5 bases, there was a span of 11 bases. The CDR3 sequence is CASSSHPGTGELFF. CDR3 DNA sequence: TGTGCCAGCAGTTCTCACCCAGGGACCGGGGAGCTGTTTTTT.